Each of the 22 T cell receptor beta chains below was sequenced from the same sample in a study of OX40 agonist ivuxolimab in advanced cancers. The assay was immunoSEQ multiplex PCR, and TCRdb's table has in-frame clones only and misses some. This table has about 79,000 clones, around 85% appearing once. The sample consisted of CD4+ or CD8+ T cells sorted from blood, taken in a trial of the OX40 agonist ivuxolimab. These TCRs come from an adult with an advanced solid tumor such as melanoma, head and neck, liver or kidney cancer.

This clone appeared a few times. The chain recombines TRBV19 with TRBJ2-7; D is tentatively TRBD1 or TRBD2 (5 bases each). This CDR3 contains 14 residues. In germline, CDR1 is LNHDA, CDR2 SQIVND (reference sequence). Deletions cut 5 bases from V and 6 bases from J, with 17 bases between. The CDR3 DNA follows: TGTGCCAGTAGTGCTACCGGGACGGGCGGCGAGCAGTACTTC. Protein sequence: CASSATGTGGEQYF.

The rearrangement joins TRBV25-1 to TRBJ2-1, with TRBD2 as a possible D gene (5 bases). This CDR3 region has 17 residues. V was shortened by 4 bases and J by 1 base, with 17 bases between the two germline ends. Germline V lookup: CDR1 MGHDK, CDR2 SYGVNS. CDR3: CASSGTFGGPSYNEQFF. The DNA of the CDR3 is TGTGCCAGCAGTGGAACGTTTGGCGGGCCGTCCTACAATGAGCAGTTCTTC. Drawing the rest from reference TRBV25-1 and TRBJ2-1, the complete variable domain is EADIYQTPRYLVIGTGKKITLECSQTMGHDKMYWYQQDPGMELHLIHYSYGVNSTEKGDLSSESTVSRIRTEHFPLTLESARPSHTSQYLCASSGTFGGPSYNEQFFGPGTRLTVL.

This clone showed up just once. The chain recombines TRBV19 with TRBJ2-7, with D hard to call. Germline V gene data show CDR1 as LNHDA and CDR2 as SQIVND (reference sequence). This CDR3 has 13 residues. V lost 9 bases, J lost 5 bases, and 17 bases lay in between. The CDR3 sequence is CASHGGAPNEQYF. Written as DNA, the CDR3 is TGTGCCAGCCACGGCGGAGCCCCTAACGAGCAGTACTTC.

This clone is a singleton in its sample. V usage is TRBV27 and J usage is TRBJ2-7, with 9 positions matching TRBD1. Germline CDR1 reads MNHEY; CDR2 reads SMNVEV (reference sequence). CDR3 size: 18 residues. V shed 0 bases and J 4 bases; nucleotides not matched to a gene: 13. This CDR3 is CASSLSPPGTGIWYEQYF. The CDR3 coding sequence is TGTGCCAGCAGTTTATCTCCCCCGGGGACAGGGATATGGTACGAGCAGTACTTC.

The V and J genes are TRBV6-5 and TRBJ2-1, with TRBD2 as a possible D gene (5 bases). Germline assignment: CDR1 MNHEY and CDR2 SVGAGI. V was shortened by 6 bases and J by 7 bases, with 10 bases between the two germline ends. The CDR3 consists of 12 residues. As DNA, the CDR3 is TGTGCCAGCAGCATTTCGGGGAATGAGCAGTTCTTC. Its translation is CASSISGNEQFF.

The chain joins TRBV18 to TRBJ2-3; weak D call: TRBD1 (7 bases). With 6 bases removed from V and 4 bases from J, the gap between germline ends came to 20 bases. Germline-derived CDR1 and CDR2 are KGHSH and LQKENI. The CDR3 runs 16 residues. The CDR3 loop reads CASSDGRQGGSDTQYF. The CDR3 coding sequence is TGTGCCAGCTCCGACGGTAGACAGGGAGGTTCAGATACGCAGTATTTT.

V and J are TRBV5-4 and TRBJ2-7, with D perhaps given as TRBD1 or TRBD2 (5 bases each). V was cut by 2 bases and J by 5 bases, with 17 bases left in between. The CDR3 runs to 15 residues. The germline CDR1 and CDR2 sequences are SGHNT and YYREEE (reference sequence). The CDR3 coding sequence is TGTGCCAGCAGCTTCCAGGGCCCCACTAGGAACGAGCAGTACTTC. It yields the protein CASSFQGPTRNEQYF.

This rearrangement joins TRBV27 to TRBJ2-1; D is uncertain. Trimming left V 1 base short and J 0 bases short, with 13 bases between. The CDR3 has 17 residues. Germline-derived CDR1 and CDR2 are MNHEY and SMNVEV (reference sequence). The CDR3 nucleotides read TGTGCCAGCAGTTTATACCCTAGTCGGAGCTCCTACAATGAGCAGTTCTTC. It codes for CASSLYPSRSSYNEQFF.

V usage is TRBV5-1 and J usage is TRBJ2-5, with D perhaps TRBD1 (6 bases). The last part of the DNA fits TRBJ2-7 better; the J call may be wrong. Germline V gene data show CDR1 as SGHRS and CDR2 as YFSETQ. There are 13 residues in the CDR3. The chain's CDR3 is CASSLDRAYEQYF. In DNA form, the CDR3 reads TGCGCCAGCAGCTTGGACAGGGCCTACGAGCAGTACTTC.

The chain uses TRBV6-4 and TRBJ2-7; 7 positions agree with TRBD2. The J segment lost 2 bases and the V segment lost 0 bases, leaving 13 bases of the junction unmatched. CDR3 length: 18 amino acids. The germline V gene has CDR1 MRHNA and CDR2 SNTAGT. CDR3 loop: CASSDSGRPGLVPYEQYF. CDR3 DNA sequence: TGTGCCAGCAGTGACTCGGGGCGCCCTGGACTAGTCCCCTACGAGCAGTACTTC.

DNA for the CDR3: TGTGCTAGTGGCTCCGGGGACGACGAGACCCAGTACTTC. Translated: CASGSGDDETQYF. The V and J genes are TRBV12-5 and TRBJ2-5, with D perhaps assigned TRBD1 or TRBD2 (5 bases each). The germline V gene encodes CDR1 LGHNT and CDR2 FRNRAP. V shed 6 bases and J shed 5 bases, with 13 bases lying between them. This CDR3 is built from 13 residues. The full variable domain, its missing parts supplied by reference TRBV12-5 and TRBJ2-5, is DARVTQTPRHKVTEMGQEVTMRCQPILGHNTVFWYRQTMMQGLELLAYFRNRAPLDDSGMPKDRFSAEMPDATLATLKIQPSEPRDSAVYFCASGSGDDETQYFGPGTRLLVL.

The chain couples TRBV6-6 to TRBJ2-3; TRBD1 agrees at 7 bases. Germline loops: CDR1 MNHNY, CDR2 SVGAGI (reference sequence). V trimming: 4 bases; J trimming: 8 bases; junction bases outside the gene matches: 6. This CDR3 contains 13 residues. The CDR3 sequence is CASSLQGFSTQYF. DNA for the CDR3: TGTGCCAGCAGTTTACAGGGGTTTAGTACGCAGTATTTT.

The sample holds one count of this clone. The CDR3 here is CASSKGTGGNEKLFF. The CDR3 bases are TGTGCCAGCAGCAAAGGGACAGGCGGTAATGAAAAACTGTTTTTT. The rearrangement joins TRBV6-1 to TRBJ1-4, with 8 bases matching TRBD1. The ends lost 6 bases at V and 4 bases at J; junction bases unmatched: 7. CDR3 length equals 15 residues. From germline, CDR1 is MNHNS and CDR2 SASEGT.

The chain carries TRBV20-1 and TRBJ2-7; D unclear. CDR1 DFQATT and CDR2 SNEGSKA come from the germline V gene (reference sequence). V lost 6 bases and J 0 bases, leaving 6 bases between the germline ends. The CDR3 totals 11 residues. The CDR3 here is CSARSSYEQYF. The DNA for the CDR3 is TGCAGTGCCAGAAGCTCCTACGAGCAGTACTTC.

The chain recombines TRBV2 with TRBJ2-3; D possibly uses TRBD1 or TRBD2 (5 bases each). The CDR3 runs to 14 residues. Germline V gene lookup returns CDR1 SNHLY and CDR2 FYNNEI. V lost 6 bases and J 0 bases, leaving 10 bases between the germline ends. CDR3 residues: CASRLGDSTDTQYF. CDR3 bases: TGTGCCAGCAGGTTGGGGGATAGCACAGATACGCAGTATTTT.

The chain uses TRBV7-2 and TRBJ2-2; TRBD2 aligns across 7 bases. CDR1 and CDR2 (germline): SGHTA, FQGNSA. The J segment lost 3 bases and the V segment lost 2 bases, leaving 0 bases of the junction unmatched. CDR3 length: 14 amino acids. The CDR3 bases are TGTGCCAGCAGCTTACTAGCGGACACCGGGGAGCTGTTTTTT. This gives the protein CASSLLADTGELFF.

V is TRBV6-5 and J is TRBJ1-1; D perhaps matches TRBD1 (5 bases). V was clipped by 5 bases and J by 1 base, with 8 bases between them. This CDR3 is built from 13 residues. Germline loops: CDR1 MNHEY, CDR2 SVGAGI. CDR3 coding DNA: TGTGCCAGCAGTCGTCAGGGGAACACTGAAGCTTTCTTT. It translates to CASSRQGNTEAFF.

This clone was recorded a few times. The chain has TRBV11-2 and TRBJ1-1; no clear D gene. V lost 4 bases, J lost 0 bases, and 9 bases lay in between. This CDR3 contains 14 residues. Germline V lookup: CDR1 SGHAT, CDR2 FQNNGV. CDR3 sequence (DNA): TGTGCCAGCAGCTCAGGATTCATGAACACTGAAGCTTTCTTT. It is translated as CASSSGFMNTEAFF.

This clone was seen a single time. The CDR3 protein is CASSGVGQNTDTQYF. CDR3 nucleotide sequence: TGTGCCAGCAGTGGGGTCGGACAGAACACAGATACGCAGTATTTT. The V and J genes are TRBV27 and TRBJ2-3, with TRBD1 as a possible D gene (6 bases). V lost 5 bases to trimming and J lost 2 bases, with 14 bases between them. This CDR3 is built from 15 residues. Germline CDR1 and CDR2: MNHEY and SMNVEV (reference sequence).

CDR3 protein: CASSLGRKQYF. The DNA of the CDR3 is TGTGCCAGCAGCTTAGGGCGGAAACAGTATTTT. This chain connects TRBV11-2 to TRBJ2-3; D not resolved. V was clipped by 1 base and J by 12 bases, with 8 bases between them. CDR1 and CDR2 from the germline V gene are SGHAT and FQNNGV. There are 11 residues in the CDR3.

The CDR3 nucleotides are TGTGCCAGCAGACCCGGGAGCGGGAGGCCCGATACGCAGTATTTT. Translating it yields CASRPGSGRPDTQYF. The rearrangement joins TRBV2 to TRBJ2-3; 9 bases match TRBD2. Germline V gene lookup returns CDR1 SNHLY and CDR2 FYNNEI. V lost 6 bases to trimming and J lost 6 bases; unmatched junction nucleotides: 10. The CDR3 runs to 15 residues. Together with reference TRBV2 and TRBJ2-3, the CDR3 gives the full variable domain: EPEVTQTPSHQVTQMGQEVILRCVPISNHLYFYWYRQILGQKVEFLVSFYNNEISEKSEIFDDQFSVERPDGSNFTLKIRSTKLEDSAMYFCASRPGSGRPDTQYFGPGTRLTVL.

This clone was picked up a small number of times. J is TRBJ2-5 and V is TRBV20-1; D is ambiguous. This CDR3 region has 11 residues. The germline V gene encodes CDR1 DFQATT and CDR2 SNEGSKA (reference sequence). V gave up 2 bases and J gave up 5 bases, with 6 bases separating them. The CDR3 bases are TGCAGTGCTAGACAGAGGGAGACCCAGTACTTC. It codes for CSARQRETQYF.